This entry lists 26 T cell receptor beta chains sequenced from one sample in a study of T cell changes during pregnancy in multiple sclerosis. Clones were sequenced by immunoSEQ multiplex PCR, and TCRdb holds only the in-frame ones, with some missing. The repertoire holds approximately 85,000 clones, with approximately 94% as singletons. The sequenced sample was peripheral blood, obtained in the third trimester of pregnancy. Receptors were obtained from a female donor with multiple sclerosis, enrolled in a pregnancy study.

V usage is TRBV19 and J usage is TRBJ2-1, with D perhaps matching TRBD2 (5 bases). This CDR3 is built from 12 residues. V lost 1 base and J lost 10, with 8 bases in between. CDR1 and CDR2 (germline): LNHDA, SQIVND (reference sequence). The CDR3: CASSIGGPEQFF. The CDR3 DNA reads TGTGCCAGTAGTATAGGAGGGCCAGAGCAGTTCTTC. The whole variable domain, filled in from reference TRBV19 and TRBJ2-1, reads DGGITQSPKYLFRKEGQNVTLSCEQNLNHDAMYWYRQDPGQGLRLIYYSQIVNDFQKGDIAEGYSVSREKKESFPLTVTSAQKNPTAFYLCASSIGGPEQFFGPGTRLTVL.

This clone appeared a single time. The chain uses TRBV7-9 and TRBJ2-5, with TRBD2 identical over 10 bases. V was pared by 4 bases and J by 3 bases, with 8 bases of the junction left unmatched. The CDR3 is made up of 16 amino acids. Germline values: CDR1 SEHNR, CDR2 FQNEAQ (reference sequence). As DNA, the CDR3 is TGTGCCAGCAGCTCCCTCTCAGCGGGGGGGAAAGAGACCCAGTACTTC. Encoded protein: CASSSLSAGGKETQYF.

The J gene is TRBJ2-3, the V gene TRBV6-1, with D maybe TRBD1 (5 bases). The CDR3 is 15 amino acids. CDR1 MNHNS and CDR2 SASEGT come from the germline V gene. Trimming shortened V by 1 base and J by 5 bases, and 13 bases separated the two germline ends. CDR3 residues: CASSEGLTGGDTQYF. The CDR3 DNA follows: TGTGCCAGCAGTGAAGGGTTAACAGGCGGAGATACGCAGTATTTT.

The V and J genes are TRBV19 and TRBJ2-4; TRBD2 matches at 7 bases. The length of the CDR3 is 16 residues. CDR1 and CDR2 from the germline V gene are LNHDA and SQIVND (reference sequence). J lost 0 bases, V lost 5 bases, and 7 bases had no gene match. The CDR3 reads CASSVDGGIAKNIQYF. The CDR3 DNA reads TGTGCCAGTAGTGTCGACGGGGGGATAGCCAAAAACATTCAGTACTTC. Variable domain in full (rest from reference TRBV19 and TRBJ2-4): DGGITQSPKYLFRKEGQNVTLSCEQNLNHDAMYWYRQDPGQGLRLIYYSQIVNDFQKGDIAEGYSVSREKKESFPLTVTSAQKNPTAFYLCASSVDGGIAKNIQYFGAGTRLSVL.

This chain uses TRBV19 with TRBJ1-1; possibly TRBD1 for D (5 bases). Germline V gives CDR1 LNHDA, CDR2 SQIVND (reference sequence). Deletions cut 6 bases from V and 3 bases from J, with 11 bases between. CDR3 length equals 13 residues. This chain's CDR3 is CASSSRQHTEAFF. The DNA of the CDR3 is TGTGCCAGTAGCAGTCGACAGCACACTGAAGCTTTCTTT.

The chain combines TRBV11-2 with TRBJ1-1; D remains unclear. Looked up from germline, CDR1 is SGHAT and CDR2 is FQNNGV. The CDR3 runs 14 residues. With 1 base removed from V and 5 bases from J, the gap between germline ends came to 11 bases. The CDR3 sequence is CASSLGAKWTEAFF. For the CDR3, the DNA is TGTGCCAGCAGCTTAGGTGCTAAGTGGACTGAAGCTTTCTTT.

This chain joins TRBV6-6 and TRBJ2-1, with 9 nucleotides matching TRBD2. This CDR3 region has 14 residues. The J segment lost 3 bases and the V segment lost 10 bases, leaving 7 bases of the junction unmatched. Germline V gene data show CDR1 as MNHNY and CDR2 as SVGAGI (reference sequence). CDR3 in amino acids: CATKKRGVYNEQFF. In DNA, the CDR3 is TGTGCCACCAAAAAGCGGGGGGTCTACAATGAGCAGTTCTTC.

The rearrangement uses TRBV2 and TRBJ2-1, with 7 bases lining up with TRBD1. V lost 4 bases and J lost 10; bases outside the gene matches: 13. Germline V gives CDR1 SNHLY, CDR2 FYNNEI. The CDR3 has 15 residues. The CDR3 loop is CASSALRDSRPEQFF. The CDR3 DNA is TGTGCCAGCAGTGCCCTCCGGGACAGTCGTCCCGAGCAGTTCTTC.

This clone turned up a few times. The J gene is TRBJ1-1, the V gene TRBV7-9; tentatively, D is TRBD1 (6 bases). Per germline, CDR1 SEHNR and CDR2 FQNEAQ (reference sequence). The CDR3 length is 12 residues. Trimming removed 3 bases from V and 7 bases from J, with 9 bases in between. For the CDR3, the DNA is TGTGCCAGCAGCTTGGGGGCCAATGAAGCTTTCTTT. Translation gives CASSLGANEAFF.

This clone appeared a few times. The rearrangement uses TRBV14 and TRBJ1-5; D unclear. This CDR3 comprises 12 residues. Per the germline V gene, CDR1 is SGHDN and CDR2 is FVKESK. Between the trimmed V and J ends, which lost 6 bases and 4 bases, there was a span of 7 bases. The CDR3 nucleotides read TGTGCCAGCAGTCGCAGTAATCAGCCCCAGCATTTT. It encodes CASSRSNQPQHF. The full variable domain, rest sourced from reference TRBV14 and TRBJ1-5, is EAGVTQFPSHSVIEKGQTVTLRCDPISGHDNLYWYRRVMGKEIKFLLHFVKESKQDESGMPNNRFLAERTGGTYSTLKVQPAELEDSGVYFCASSRSNQPQHFGDGTRLSIL.

This chain links TRBV28 with TRBJ1-1; weak D call: TRBD1 (5 bases). Germline assignment: CDR1 MDHEN and CDR2 SYDVKM. The CDR3 spans 12 residues. The germline V and J ends were trimmed by 6 bases and 10 bases, with 15 bases remaining between them. The CDR3 spells CASSYPKQVAFF. The CDR3 nucleotides read TGTGCCAGCAGCTACCCCAAACAGGTAGCTTTCTTT. Together with reference TRBV28 and TRBJ1-1, the CDR3 gives the full variable domain: DVKVTQSSRYLVKRTGEKVFLECVQDMDHENMFWYRQDPGLGLRLIYFSYDVKMKEKGDIPEGYSVSREKKERFSLILESASTNQTSMYLCASSYPKQVAFFGQGTRLTVV.

The chain carries TRBV7-3 and TRBJ2-1; no clear D. Germline V gene data show CDR1 as SGHTA and CDR2 as FQGTGA. This CDR3 is 13 amino acids long. V dropped 4 bases and J dropped 5 bases, with 9 bases sitting between them. The CDR3 region has the DNA TGTGCCAGCAGCTCGCTCGAGAACAATGAGCAGTTCTTC. It codes for CASSSLENNEQFF.

This rearrangement joins TRBV6-5 to TRBJ1-2; D gene ambiguous. Trimming stripped 0 bases from V and 2 bases from J, with 10 bases between. The CDR3 is 15 amino acids. Germline V gene sequence: CDR1 MNHEY, CDR2 SVGAGI. CDR3 coding DNA: TGTGCCAGCAGTTACTCGGAGGCAGCAAACTATGGCTACACCTTC. Protein sequence: CASSYSEAANYGYTF.

V usage is TRBV27 and J usage is TRBJ2-2, with D possibly matching TRBD1 (5 bases). Germline assignment: CDR1 MNHEY and CDR2 SMNVEV (reference sequence). The length of the CDR3 is 16 residues. The V gene lost 1 base and the J gene lost 7 bases, with 16 bases spanning the gap. The CDR3 region is CASSLLGSGAVGELFF. The CDR3 DNA is TGTGCCAGCAGTTTATTAGGTTCTGGGGCTGTCGGGGAGCTGTTTTTT.

This chain joins TRBV14 and TRBJ1-4; 7 bases are shared with TRBD1. After removal of 0 bases from V and 4 bases from J, the junction contained 11 bases not matched to a gene. CDR1 and CDR2 (germline): SGHDN, FVKESK. This CDR3 spans 18 amino acids. The CDR3 reads CASSQDSTGVGSNEKLFF. CDR3 in DNA: TGTGCCAGCAGCCAAGATTCCACAGGGGTTGGGAGTAATGAAAAACTGTTTTTT. The complete variable domain, with remaining parts taken from reference TRBV14 and TRBJ1-4, reads EAGVTQFPSHSVIEKGQTVTLRCDPISGHDNLYWYRRVMGKEIKFLLHFVKESKQDESGMPNNRFLAERTGGTYSTLKVQPAELEDSGVYFCASSQDSTGVGSNEKLFFGSGTQLSVL.

J is TRBJ2-7 and V is TRBV6-5, with 15 nucleotides matching TRBD2. This CDR3 comprises 15 residues. V lost 9 bases to trimming and J lost 2 bases; unmatched junction nucleotides: 5. The germline V gene has CDR1 MNHEY and CDR2 SVGAGI. The CDR3 DNA reads TGTGCCAGTGGGACTAGCGGGGGGTCCACCTACGAGCAGTACTTC. Amino acid sequence: CASGTSGGSTYEQYF.

The V call is TRBV6-1, the J call TRBJ2-1, with D uncertain. The V gene's germline CDR1 is MNHNS and CDR2 SASEGT. The CDR3 spans 11 residues. The V and J ends lost 4 bases and 11 bases respectively, with 9 bases between them. DNA for the CDR3: TGTGCCAGCAGTGTGGGCCAACAGCAGTTCTTC. It is translated as CASSVGQQQFF.

The rearrangement joins TRBV15 to TRBJ1-1; 8 bases map to TRBD1. The V gene end was trimmed by 8 bases and the J gene end by 5 bases; junction bases not matched to a gene: 10. Germline CDR1 is LNHNV and CDR2 is YYDKDF (reference sequence). There are 14 residues in the CDR3. The CDR3 DNA sequence: TGTGCCACCGGGGACGGACAGGGTGCGACTGAAGCTTTCTTT. Translating gives CATGDGQGATEAFF.

The chain has TRBV15 and TRBJ2-3; 9 bases match TRBD1. The ends lost 4 bases at V and 0 bases at J; junction bases unmatched: 8. The CDR3 spans 17 residues. Germline CDR1 and CDR2: LNHNV and YYDKDF (reference sequence). CDR3 loop: CATSTYRGRVSTDTQYF. CDR3 DNA: TGTGCCACCAGCACCTACAGGGGGCGAGTTAGCACAGATACGCAGTATTTT.

The J gene is TRBJ1-1, the V gene TRBV18; D unresolved. This CDR3 region has 14 residues. Per germline, CDR1 KGHSH and CDR2 LQKENI. The V gene lost 3 bases and the J gene lost 4 bases, with 12 bases spanning the gap. The CDR3: CASSPDFRGTEAFF. CDR3 DNA: TGTGCCAGCTCACCGGACTTCCGGGGCACTGAAGCTTTCTTT.

V and J are TRBV5-4 and TRBJ2-1; TRBD2 agrees at 14 bases. With V trimmed by 4 bases and J by 9 bases, 12 bases remained unmatched. The CDR3 extends over 17 amino acids. From germline, CDR1 is SGHNT and CDR2 YYREEE (reference sequence). As DNA, the CDR3 is TGTGCCAGCAGCCCGGGCGCCGGGACTAGCGGGGGAGTTGAGCAGTTCTTC. Protein sequence: CASSPGAGTSGGVEQFF.

This clone was observed once. This chain links TRBV5-1 with TRBJ1-6; maybe TRBD1 (6 bases). The CDR3 is made up of 16 amino acids. CDR1 is SGHRS, CDR2 YFSETQ, per germline. Between the trimmed V and J ends, which lost 0 bases and 7 bases, there was a span of 14 bases. Here the CDR3 reads CASSLGRGASNSPLHF. Here the CDR3 DNA reads TGCGCCAGCAGCTTGGGCAGGGGCGCGTCCAATTCACCCCTCCACTTT.

The chain has TRBV9 and TRBJ2-5; 10 positions agree with TRBD2. Trimming took 0 bases from V and 2 from J; bases not matched to a gene: 4. From germline, CDR1 is SGDLS and CDR2 YYNGEE. The CDR3 contains 16 residues. CDR3 DNA sequence: TGTGCCAGCAGCGTAGTTTCACTAGCGGGGCAAGAGACCCAGTACTTC. Its translation is CASSVVSLAGQETQYF. Full variable domain (outside the CDR3, taken from reference TRBV9 and TRBJ2-5): DSGVTQTPKHLITATGQRVTLRCSPRSGDLSVYWYQQSLDQGLQFLIQYYNGEERAKGNILERFSAQQFPDLHSELNLSSLELGDSALYFCASSVVSLAGQETQYFGPGTRLLVL.

The V and J genes are TRBV7-9 and TRBJ1-2; D unclear. The CDR3 is made up of 12 amino acids. Between the trimmed V and J ends, which lost 5 bases and 6 bases, there was a span of 10 bases. Germline CDR1 and CDR2: SEHNR and FQNEAQ (reference sequence). The CDR3 DNA follows: TGTGCCAGCAGCGGCACGGCGGATGGCTACACCTTC. This gives the protein CASSGTADGYTF.

The J gene is TRBJ2-7, the V gene TRBV2, with 7 bases lining up with TRBD1. The V and J ends lost 5 bases and 4 bases, in that order; junction bases with no gene match: 2. This CDR3 has 12 residues. CDR1 and CDR2 (germline): SNHLY, FYNNEI. For the CDR3, the DNA is TGTGCCAGCAGTCCACAGGGGTACGAGCAGTACTTC. It specifies CASSPQGYEQYF. Filled out from reference TRBV2 and TRBJ2-7, the complete variable domain reads EPEVTQTPSHQVTQMGQEVILRCVPISNHLYFYWYRQILGQKVEFLVSFYNNEISEKSEIFDDQFSVERPDGSNFTLKIRSTKLEDSAMYFCASSPQGYEQYFGPGTRLTVT.

The chain carries TRBV30 and TRBJ1-1, with a weak D call TRBD1 (5 bases). V dropped 1 base and J dropped 0 bases, with 15 bases sitting between them. Germline assignment: CDR1 GTSNPN and CDR2 SVGIG (reference sequence). The CDR3 spans 16 residues. The CDR3 region has the DNA TGTGCCTGGAGTGGAATTGGGGGGGGGATGAACACTGAAGCTTTCTTT. This gives the protein CAWSGIGGGMNTEAFF.